This TCR beta chain was sequenced for a study of T cell responses to AZD1222 COVID-19 vaccine. Turning to the study itself: Second-dose timings of about 4 or about 12 weeks were pooled.

Unmatched junction bases numbered 4, after V lost 4 bases and J lost 4 bases. This CDR3 is 14 amino acids long. Germline V gives CDR1 WSHSY, CDR2 SAAADI. In the case of this clone: Its specificity is not known.

Sequencing used immunoSEQ multiplex PCR; TCRdb keeps in-frame clones, though not all of them. Among about 100,000 clones, over 90% were seen once, and the ten largest hold over 1.5%. The study's findings and limits: Along spike, vaccine-associated CD4 TCRs were found throughout, with dominance at 160-218 and 743-854. Increases in Spike-specific TCR breadth and depth were seen after two AZD1222 doses.

This material consisted of peripheral blood, taken on day 0 of AZD1222 vaccination. The source is an adult in good health. The chain recombines TRBV10-2 with TRBJ2-7; 10 positions match TRBD1. The CDR3 protein is CASSAGQGRYEQYF. DNA for the CDR3: TGCGCCAGCAGTGCGGGACAGGGGAGATACGAGCAGTACTTC.